The rows below give T cell receptor beta chains drawn from one sample of a study of blood T cell repertoires in COVID-19. Sequencing used immunoSEQ multiplex PCR; TCRdb keeps in-frame clones, though not all of them. The sample records roughly 220,000 clones, around 86% being singletons. Material for sequencing was PBMCs or T cells enriched from blood (not recorded which). The receptor set was obtained from a woman between 40 and 55 years old with acute COVID-19. The CDR3 runs from the conserved cysteine through the conserved F or W. D genes are given only for firm matches. Clone sizes are given selectively: once, few, many, or a class where the clone is expanded.

size	J	V	D	CDR3	DNA
-	TRBJ2-7	TRBV27	-	CASSLAGGYYEQYF	TGTGCCAGCAGTTTAGCCGGGGGTTACTACGAGCAGTACTTC
-	TRBJ2-3	TRBV9	TRBD1	CASSVGTGGGYSTDTQYF	TGTGCCAGCAGCGTCGGGACAGGGGGCGGCTATAGCACAGATACGCAGTATTTT
-	TRBJ2-7	TRBV5-1	-	CASSLVRGSYEQYF	TGCGCCAGCAGCTTGGTTAGAGGGTCCTACGAGCAGTACTTC
-	TRBJ2-7	TRBV19	TRBD1	CASSLPGQGAYEQYF	TGTGCCAGTAGTCTCCCGGGACAGGGGGCCTACGAGCAGTACTTC
-	TRBJ2-3	TRBV7-8	-	CASSLTDRSSHTQYF	TGTGCCAGCAGCCTTACCGACAGGAGTAGTCATACGCAGTATTTT
-	TRBJ2-5	TRBV5-1	-	CASSLGLRNVGETQYF	TGCGCCAGCAGCTTGGGACTAAGGAATGTCGGAGAGACCCAGTACTTC
-	TRBJ2-7	TRBV5-1	-	CASSLAVGGKLSYEQYF	TGCGCCAGCAGCTTGGCCGTTGGAGGCAAGCTCTCCTACGAGCAGTACTTC
-	TRBJ2-7	TRBV3-1/TRBV3-2	-	CASSQGGPYEQYF	TGTGCCAGCAGCCAAGGTGGGCCCTACGAGCAGTACTTC
-	TRBJ1-3	TRBV11-2	-	CASHTGGSLSGNTIYF	TGTGCCAGCCATACCGGCGGGAGCCTCTCTGGAAACACCATATATTTT
-	TRBJ1-1	TRBV20-1	-	CSAVQGTEAFF	TGCAGTGCTGTACAGGGCACTGAAGCTTTCTTT
-	TRBJ1-4	TRBV6-4	-	CASSDSMTATNEKLFF	TGTGCCAGCAGTGACTCGATGACAGCAACTAATGAAAAACTGTTTTTT
-	TRBJ2-2	TRBV7-9	-	CASSLDGTGELFF	TGTGCCAGCAGCTTAGACGGGACCGGGGAGCTGTTTTTT
-	TRBJ1-6	TRBV19	-	CASTDRLYNSPLHF	TGTGCCAGTACTGACAGACTCTATAATTCACCCCTCCACTTT
-	TRBJ2-3	TRBV5-3	TRBD2	CARSPRTSGMGDTQYF	TGTGCCAGAAGCCCCCGGACTAGCGGGATGGGAGATACGCAGTATTTT
-	TRBJ1-5	TRBV24-1	-	CATSDYRNLVIYSNQPQHF	TGTGCCACCAGTGATTACAGGAACTTGGTCATATATAGCAATCAGCCCCAGCATTTT
-	TRBJ2-2	TRBV29-1	-	CSVEGAHKTGELFF	TGCAGCGTTGAGGGGGCGCATAAAACCGGGGAGCTGTTTTTT
-	TRBJ1-2	TRBV3-1/TRBV3-2	-	CASSPFWRGADFYGYTF	TGTGCCAGCAGCCCATTCTGGCGGGGGGCAGACTTCTATGGCTACACCTTC
once	TRBJ1-2	TRBV25-1	-	CASRDSGRDGYTF	TGTGCCAGCAGAGATAGCGGGCGGGATGGCTACACCTTC
few	TRBJ1-6	TRBV2	TRBD1	CASSEIGQGLNSPLHF	TGTGCCAGCAGTGAAATTGGACAGGGGCTTAATTCACCCCTCCACTTT
-	TRBJ2-7	TRBV19	-	CASSGGFGREYEQYF	TGTGCCAGTAGTGGAGGTTTTGGAAGGGAATACGAGCAGTACTTC
few	TRBJ2-5	TRBV28	TRBD1	CASNTNRDREFGRIGETQYF	TGTGCCAGCAATACAAACCGGGACAGGGAGTTTGGTCGGATAGGGGAGACCCAGTACTTC
once	TRBJ1-2	TRBV9	-	CASSVGGRETNYGYTF	TGTGCCAGCAGCGTAGGAGGGAGGGAAACTAACTATGGCTACACCTTC
-	TRBJ1-1	TRBV12-3/TRBV12-4	-	CASSLRSSEAFF	TGTGCCAGCAGTTTAAGGAGCAGCGAAGCTTTCTTT
-	TRBJ2-4	TRBV7-8	TRBD2	CASSPRRGGRLAKNIQYF	TGTGCCAGCAGCCCAAGGCGGGGGGGGCGACTAGCCAAAAACATTCAGTACTTC
-	TRBJ2-3	TRBV29-1	-	CSVESGGDTQYF	TGCAGCGTTGAGTCAGGAGGAGATACGCAGTATTTT
once	TRBJ2-3	TRBV19	TRBD1	CASSPPGQGSAKGNTQYF	TGTGCCAGTAGTCCTCCGGGACAGGGGTCCGCAAAAGGCAATACGCAGTATTTT
-	TRBJ2-7	TRBV28	TRBD2	CASSSPTSPSGSWYEQYF	TGTGCCAGCAGTTCTCCGACCTCCCCTAGCGGGAGTTGGTACGAGCAGTACTTC
-	TRBJ1-2	TRBV6-5	-	CASSLRGRKGYTF	TGTGCCAGCAGCCTGCGGGGGAGAAAGGGCTACACCTTC
once	TRBJ2-1	TRBV28	TRBD1	CASRTGTGGEQFF	TGTGCCAGCAGAACCGGGACAGGCGGTGAGCAGTTCTTC
-	TRBJ2-7	TRBV19	TRBD1	CASSIGQGGEQYF	TGTGCCAGTAGTATCGGACAGGGCGGCGAGCAGTACTTC
-	TRBJ2-2	TRBV7-9	-	CASSFWGTSTGELFF	TGTGCCAGCAGCTTTTGGGGGACTTCAACCGGGGAGCTGTTTTTT
-	TRBJ1-2	TRBV4-1	-	CASSPNFRDYGYTF	TGCGCCAGCAGTCCAAACTTCCGGGACTATGGCTACACCTTC
once	TRBJ1-1	TRBV19	TRBD1	CASGGTEKGDTEAFF	TGTGCCAGTGGGGGGACAGAGAAGGGGGACACTGAAGCTTTCTTT
-	TRBJ1-3	TRBV1	-	CTSSLGGRRNTIYF	TGCACCAGCAGCCTCGGGGGGCGCAGAAACACCATATATTTT
-	TRBJ1-1	TRBV28	-	CASSFTQGNTEAFF	TGTGCCAGCAGTTTCACACAGGGGAACACTGAAGCTTTCTTT
many	TRBJ2-1	TRBV24-1	-	CATSAWPLAIYNEQFF	TGTGCCACCAGTGCCTGGCCCCTAGCGATCTACAATGAGCAGTTCTTC
-	TRBJ2-7	TRBV5-1	-	CASSLNTGYEQYF	TGCGCCAGCAGCTTAAACACCGGGTACGAGCAGTACTTC
-	TRBJ2-1	TRBV6-5	TRBD2	CASRDGTSGSSEQFF	TGTGCCAGCAGGGACGGGACTAGCGGGAGTTCTGAGCAGTTCTTC
-	TRBJ1-1	TRBV2	-	CASSGPAGNTEAFF	TGTGCCAGCAGTGGCCCTGCAGGGAACACTGAAGCTTTCTTT
-	TRBJ2-7	TRBV11-2	-	CASSLDQAAYEQYF	TGTGCCAGCAGCTTAGATCAGGCCGCCTACGAGCAGTACTTC
-	TRBJ2-5	TRBV7-3	-	CASSLTPVGETQYF	TGTGCCAGCAGCTTAACGCCGGTCGGGGAGACCCAGTACTTC
once	TRBJ2-6	TRBV9	-	CASSAVLGGGRPGANVLTF	TGTGCCAGCAGCGCCGTGTTAGGGGGTGGGCGCCCTGGGGCCAACGTCCTGACTTTC
-	TRBJ2-7	TRBV5-1	-	CASSGAQGRAYEQYF	TGCGCCAGCAGCGGAGCTCAGGGTCGCGCCTACGAGCAGTACTTC
-	TRBJ1-1	TRBV9	-	CASSASSGGLAFF	TGTGCCAGCAGCGCGTCCTCGGGGGGGTTAGCTTTCTTT
-	TRBJ2-7	TRBV5-1	TRBD1	CASSSGTGSYEQYF	TGCGCCAGCAGCTCCGGGACAGGAAGCTACGAGCAGTACTTC
-	TRBJ1-3	TRBV28	-	CASVTRSGNTIYF	TGTGCCAGCGTCACCCGGTCTGGAAACACCATATATTTT